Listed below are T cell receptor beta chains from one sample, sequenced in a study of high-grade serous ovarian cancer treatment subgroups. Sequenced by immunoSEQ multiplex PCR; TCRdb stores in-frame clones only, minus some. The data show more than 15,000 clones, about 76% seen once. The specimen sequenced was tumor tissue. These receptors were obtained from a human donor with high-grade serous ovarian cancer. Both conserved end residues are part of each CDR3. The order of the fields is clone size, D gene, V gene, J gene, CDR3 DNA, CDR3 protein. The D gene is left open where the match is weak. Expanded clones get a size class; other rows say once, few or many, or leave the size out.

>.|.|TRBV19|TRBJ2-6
TGTGCCAGTAGTATCGGCTACAGGGCTGGGGCCAACGTCCTGACTTTC
CASSIGYRAGANVLTF
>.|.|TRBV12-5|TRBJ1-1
TGTGCTAGTGGTTGGGACTGGGACACTGAAGCTTTCTTT
CASGWDWDTEAFF
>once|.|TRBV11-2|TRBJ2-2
TGTGCCAGCAGCTTAGCGGGGGCCGCCGGGGAGCTGTTTTTT
CASSLAGAAGELFF
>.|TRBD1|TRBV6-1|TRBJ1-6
TGTGCCAGCAGTGCGACAGGGCCCGGTAATTCACCCCTCCACTTT
CASSATGPGNSPLHF
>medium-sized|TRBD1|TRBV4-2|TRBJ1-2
TGTGCCAGCAGTAGAGACAGGGGGGACTATGGCTACACCTTC
CASSRDRGDYGYTF
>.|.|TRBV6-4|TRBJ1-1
TGTGCCAGCAGTGCAAAGGTCGGCACTGAAGCTTTCTTT
CASSAKVGTEAFF
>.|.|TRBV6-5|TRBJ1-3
TGTGCCAGTGCCAGAGGCGAAGGAAACACCATATATTTT
CASARGEGNTIYF
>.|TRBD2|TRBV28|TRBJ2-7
TGTGCCAGCAGTCGGGGGGGGAAGTCCTACGAGCAGTACTTC
CASSRGGKSYEQYF
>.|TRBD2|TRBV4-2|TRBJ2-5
TGTGCCAGCAGCCATCCCGAGCGGGGTGGAGAGACCCAGTACTTC
CASSHPERGGETQYF
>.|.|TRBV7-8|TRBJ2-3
TGTGCCAGCGGGGAGGGGGCAGATACGCAGTATTTT
CASGEGADTQYF
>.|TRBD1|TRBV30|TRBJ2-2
TGTGCCTGGAGTAGGTTGGCAGGGGGCTTAGAGCTGTTTTTT
CAWSRLAGGLELFF
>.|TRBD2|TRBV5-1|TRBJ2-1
TGCGCCAGCAGCCCCCGGACTAGCGGGGGGTCGAGCCATGAGCAGTTCTTC
CASSPRTSGGSSHEQFF
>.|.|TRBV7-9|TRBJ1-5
TGTGCCAGCAGCCCCCTTGGGGGACCCAATCAGCCCCAGCATTTT
CASSPLGGPNQPQHF
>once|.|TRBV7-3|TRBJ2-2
TGTGCCAGCAGCTTACAGGGGCGGGACACCGGGGAGCTGTTTTTT
CASSLQGRDTGELFF
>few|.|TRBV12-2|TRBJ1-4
TGTGCAAGTCGCTTGGGGGCAACTAATGAAAAACTGTTTTTT
CASRLGATNEKLFF
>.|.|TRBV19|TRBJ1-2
TGTGCCAGTACCCCACAGAGGTTCTATGGCTACACCTTC
CASTPQRFYGYTF
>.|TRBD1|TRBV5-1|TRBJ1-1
TGCGCCAGCAGCGGCGACAGGGGGCGGGACACTGAAGCTTTCTTT
CASSGDRGRDTEAFF
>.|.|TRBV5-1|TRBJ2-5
TGCGCCAGCAGCTTAGGGGGATCGGTAGCTCGAAGGGTTGGTGAAGAGACCCAGTACTTC
CASSLGGSVARRVGEETQYF
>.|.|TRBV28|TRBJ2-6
TGTGCCAGCGGATTGTGGGGTACTGGGGCCAACGTCCTGACTTTC
CASGLWGTGANVLTF
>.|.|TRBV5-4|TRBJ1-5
TGTGCCAGCAGCTTGGGTCCTACCAATCAGCCCCAGCATTTT
CASSLGPTNQPQHF
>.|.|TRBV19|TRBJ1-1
TGTGCCAGTAGTATATGGGTGAGGACTGAAGCTTTCTTT
CASSIWVRTEAFF
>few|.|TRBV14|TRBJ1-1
TGTGCCAGCAGCCAAGCTGGGATGAACACTGAAGCTTTCTTT
CASSQAGMNTEAFF
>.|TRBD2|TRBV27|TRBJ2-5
TGTGCCAGCACGGCTAGCGGGTCGTGGGGGGAGACCCAGTACTTC
CASTASGSWGETQYF
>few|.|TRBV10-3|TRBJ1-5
TGTGCCATCAGTGAGCTGGGGAGCAATCAGCCCCAGCATTTT
CAISELGSNQPQHF
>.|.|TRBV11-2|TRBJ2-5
TGTGCCAGCAGCTTAGGAACGGGGCCACCAAAAGAGACCCAGTACTTC
CASSLGTGPPKETQYF
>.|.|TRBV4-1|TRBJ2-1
TGCGCCAGCAGCCAAGATTCATATGTTTACAATGAGCAGTTCTTC
CASSQDSYVYNEQFF
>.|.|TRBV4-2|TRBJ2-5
TGTGCCAGCAGCCAAGGGCAGGGCGGGGAGACCCAGTACTTC
CASSQGQGGETQYF
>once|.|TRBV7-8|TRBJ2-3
TGTGCCAGCAGCTTAGACCCCGGGGCAGGTACGCAGTATTTT
CASSLDPGAGTQYF
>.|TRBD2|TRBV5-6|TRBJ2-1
TGTGCCAGCAGCAGTGCGGGACTAGCGGGGGGCGGCTATGAGCAGTTCTTC
CASSSAGLAGGGYEQFF
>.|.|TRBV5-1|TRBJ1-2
TGCGCCAGCAGCACCGCAGGGATCAACTATGGCTACACCTTC
CASSTAGINYGYTF
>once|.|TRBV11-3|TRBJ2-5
TGTGCCAGCAGCCCCGAGGGAGAGACCCAGTACTTC
CASSPEGETQYF
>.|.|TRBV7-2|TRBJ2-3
TGTGCCAGCAGCGAAGCATATCTTAGCACAGATACGCAGTATTTT
CASSEAYLSTDTQYF
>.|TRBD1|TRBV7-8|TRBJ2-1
TGTGCCAGCAGCTTAGCTGGGACAGGGTCCAGGGAGCAGTTCTTC
CASSLAGTGSREQFF
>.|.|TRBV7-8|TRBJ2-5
TGTGCCAGCAGCTTGGGACCCCAAGAGACCCAGTACTTC
CASSLGPQETQYF
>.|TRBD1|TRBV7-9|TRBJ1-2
TGTGCCAGCAGCTTGGGACAGGGTGATGGCTACACCTTC
CASSLGQGDGYTF
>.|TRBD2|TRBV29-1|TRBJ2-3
TGCAGCGTTGACCGGGAAGCGGGGGGAAGGGGTACGCAGTATTTT
CSVDREAGGRGTQYF
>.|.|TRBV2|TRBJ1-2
TGTGCCGGATCCCGGACAGTCTCTAACTATGGCTACACCTTC
CAGSRTVSNYGYTF
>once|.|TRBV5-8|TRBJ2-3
TGTGCCAGTTTTTCAGGCAGGATCACAGATACGCAGTATTTT
CASFSGRITDTQYF
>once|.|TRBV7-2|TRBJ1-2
TGTGCCAGCAGCTTAGCCTCGTCTAGTTATGGCTACACCTTC
CASSLASSSYGYTF
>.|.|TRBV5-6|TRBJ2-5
TGTGCCAGCAGCTTCGGGGCAGGGACGATGGAGACCCAGTACTTC
CASSFGAGTMETQYF
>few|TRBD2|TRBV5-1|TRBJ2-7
TGCGCCAGCAGCTCCCTAGCGGGGTCTGAGTACGAGCAGTACTTC
CASSSLAGSEYEQYF
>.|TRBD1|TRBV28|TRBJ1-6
TGTGCCAGCAGTTTCCGGACAGGACCTTCACCCCTCCACTTT
CASSFRTGPSPLHF
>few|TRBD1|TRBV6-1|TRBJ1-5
TGTGCCAGCAGCACCGGGACAGGGTATCAGCCCCAGCATTTT
CASSTGTGYQPQHF
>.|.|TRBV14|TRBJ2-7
TGTGCCAGCAGCCGGGACATTAACGAGCAGTACTTC
CASSRDINEQYF
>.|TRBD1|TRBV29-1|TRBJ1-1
TGCAGCGTTGGGGTCGGGACAGGGGGGACTGAAGCTTTCTTT
CSVGVGTGGTEAFF
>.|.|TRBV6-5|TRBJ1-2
TGTGCCAGCAGTCCGGTGACGACAGCGGGCTATGGCTACACCTTC
CASSPVTTAGYGYTF
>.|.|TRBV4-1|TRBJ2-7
TGCGCCAGCAGCCAAGATCGGGGGATCTCCTACGAGCAGTACTTC
CASSQDRGISYEQYF
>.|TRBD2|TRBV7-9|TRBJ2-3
TGTGCCAGCAGCGCACGAGGTGGGACTAGCGGGGTCCAAGATACGCAGTATTTT
CASSARGGTSGVQDTQYF
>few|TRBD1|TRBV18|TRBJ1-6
TGTGCCAGCTCACCTCTAGGGTCGGACAGGGTAAGTTCACCCCTCCACTTT
CASSPLGSDRVSSPLHF
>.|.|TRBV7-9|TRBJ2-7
TGTGCCAGCAGCTTAATTTCCGGGACAAGATCCTACGAGCAGTACTTC
CASSLISGTRSYEQYF
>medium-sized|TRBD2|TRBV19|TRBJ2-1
TGTGCCAGTAGTGGGACTAGCGGACGGTCCTACAATGAGCAGTTCTTC
CASSGTSGRSYNEQFF
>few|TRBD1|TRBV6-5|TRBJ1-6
TGTGCCAGCAGAAAGGGGGACAGGGATGCTTCACCCCTCCACTTT
CASRKGDRDASPLHF
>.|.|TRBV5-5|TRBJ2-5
TGTGCCAGCAGCGTGGACCCCTTGGAGACCCAGTACTTC
CASSVDPLETQYF
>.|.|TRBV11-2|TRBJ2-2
TGTGCCAGCAGAAAATTGGGGGGGAACACCGGGGAGCTGTTTTTT
CASRKLGGNTGELFF